Listed here are 14 T cell receptor beta chains from one sample, sequenced in a study of T-cell memory formation after mild COVID-19. TCRdb ran MiXCR on the 5' RACE reads and lists one entry per CDR3 protein. Seen here are approximately 60,000 distinct CDR3 sequences, about a tenth observed once, and the top ten hold about 1.1%. Material for sequencing was PBMCs or a T cell subset sorted from them (not recorded which). The receptors stem from a man aged 18-30 years who had mild COVID-19 (a few samples of this study predate the infection). Cell type and time point are not known.

The gene calls are TRBV7-3 and TRBJ2-2; the D gene is possibly TRBD1 (5 bases). The CDR3 sequence is 16 residues long. Between the trimmed V and J ends, which lost 5 bases and 0 bases, there was a span of 13 bases. Looked up from germline, CDR1 is SGHTA and CDR2 is FQGTGA. This CDR3 is CASSPQGGSNTGELFF. The CDR3 DNA follows: TGTGCCAGCAGCCCCCAGGGTGGGTCGAACACCGGGGAGCTGTTTTTT.

The chain is built from TRBV6-2 or TRBV6-3 and TRBJ2-3; D is undetermined. Trimming took 5 bases from V and 1 from J, leaving 7 bases between them. Germline-derived CDR1 and CDR2 are MNHEY and SVGEGT. The CDR3 spans 13 residues. The CDR3 loop reads CASSPPGTDTQYF. CDR3 nucleotide sequence: TGTGCCAGCAGTCCACCGGGCACAGATACGCAGTATTTT.

This clonotype was seen a handful of times. The V call is TRBV20-1, the J call TRBJ2-3; 8 bases agree with TRBD2. Per germline, CDR1 DFQATT and CDR2 SNEGSKA (reference sequence). The CDR3 covers 13 residues. V dropped 6 bases and J dropped 4; count of bases not matched to a gene: 6. The DNA of the CDR3 is TGCAGTGCCCCGGGACTAGGTGCAGATACGCAGTATTTT. It yields the protein CSAPGLGADTQYF.

This clonotype was found many times. V usage is TRBV5-5 and J usage is TRBJ2-3, with D perhaps matching TRBD2 (5 bases). Germline loops: CDR1 SGHKS, CDR2 YYEKEE (reference sequence). V dropped 0 bases and J dropped 4 bases, with 12 bases sitting between them. The CDR3 loop spans 15 amino acids. The CDR3 DNA follows: TGTGCCAGCAGCTTGGATACTAGTAACGCAGATACGCAGTATTTT. Translation gives CASSLDTSNADTQYF.

The V and J genes are TRBV7-2 and TRBJ2-5; the D gene is possibly TRBD2 (5 bases). From germline, CDR1 is SGHTA and CDR2 FQGNSA. The CDR3 spans 15 residues. The ends were cut back, 0 bases at V and 5 bases at J, with 13 bases in the middle. CDR3 in amino acids: CASSLALAGRETQYF. The CDR3 DNA sequence: TGTGCCAGCAGCTTAGCGCTAGCCGGTAGGGAGACCCAGTACTTC.

The rearrangement uses TRBV7-9 and TRBJ1-5; D uncertain. The CDR3 is made up of 13 amino acids. The V and J ends lost 0 bases and 2 bases respectively, with 2 bases between them. Germline CDR1 SEHNR, CDR2 FQNEAQ (reference sequence). The DNA of the CDR3 is TGTGCCAGCAGCTTAGCGCGCAATCAGCCCCAGCATTTT. Encoded protein: CASSLARNQPQHF.

This clonotype was seen ten or more times. The genes are TRBV20-1 and TRBJ2-3; 8 positions agree with TRBD2. Germline values: CDR1 DFQATT, CDR2 SNEGSKA (reference sequence). CDR3 length: 16 residues. Trimming cost V 5 bases and J 2 bases; bases outside gene matches: 12. The CDR3 sequence is CSAPRGGYSLTDTQYF. In DNA form, the CDR3 reads TGCAGTGCTCCTCGGGGGGGCTATTCCCTCACAGATACGCAGTATTTT.

This clonotype appeared a few times. The chain links TRBV6-5 to TRBJ2-5, with a weak D call TRBD2 (5 bases). The length of the CDR3 is 12 residues. From germline, CDR1 is MNHEY and CDR2 SVGAGI. With 6 bases removed from V and 3 bases from J, the gap between germline ends came to 8 bases. The CDR3 spells CASRVGEETQYF. The CDR3 coding sequence is TGTGCCAGCAGGGTGGGAGAAGAGACCCAGTACTTC.

This clonotype was detected many times. The chain joins TRBV20-1 to TRBJ2-3; TRBD2 matches 9 bases. The CDR3 has 14 residues. Germline values: CDR1 DFQATT, CDR2 SNEGSKA (reference sequence). The V and J ends lost 6 bases and 4 bases, in that order; junction bases with no gene match: 8. This chain's CDR3 is CSASASGEADTQYF. CDR3 in DNA: TGCAGTGCCTCAGCTAGCGGGGAAGCAGATACGCAGTATTTT.

V usage is TRBV7-2 and J usage is TRBJ2-1; 8 positions agree with TRBD2. CDR1 SGHTA and CDR2 FQGNSA come from the germline V gene. This CDR3 comprises 14 residues. V lost 5 bases and J lost 6; bases outside the gene matches: 6. The CDR3 bases are TGTGCCAGCAGCCCAAGCGGGAGTATCAATGAGCAGTTCTTC. Amino acid sequence: CASSPSGSINEQFF. Drawing the rest from reference TRBV7-2 and TRBJ2-1, the complete variable domain is GAGVSQSPSNKVTEKGKDVELRCDPISGHTALYWYRQSLGQGLEFLIYFQGNSAPDKSGLPSDRFSAERTGGSVSTLTIQRTQQEDSAVYLCASSPSGSINEQFFGPGTRLTVL.

This clonotype came up a few times. The J gene is TRBJ1-6, the V gene TRBV3-1, with 8 bases lining up with TRBD1. The CDR3 loop spans 15 amino acids. V was pared by 6 bases and J by 8 bases, with 9 bases of the junction left unmatched. The germline CDR1 and CDR2 sequences are LGHDT and YNNKEL (reference sequence). Here the CDR3 DNA reads TGTGCCAGCAGGACCTGGACAGGGAGGGATTCACCCCTCCACTTT. Translating gives CASRTWTGRDSPLHF. The whole variable domain, remainder taken from reference TRBV3-1 and TRBJ1-6, is DTAVSQTPKYLVTQMGNDKSIKCEQNLGHDTMYWYKQDSKKFLKIMFSYNNKELIINETVPNRFSPKSPDKAHLNLHINSLELGDSAVYFCASRTWTGRDSPLHFGNGTRLTVT.

The V gene is TRBV5-1, the J gene TRBJ2-7; D is perhaps TRBD2 (6 bases). The CDR3 sequence is 14 residues long. The germline CDR1 and CDR2 sequences are SGHRS and YFSETQ. The V end was cut by 0 bases, the J end by 4 bases, with 11 bases between. The CDR3 nucleotides are TGCGCCAGCAGCTTGGGGTCAGGGAGGTACGAGCAGTACTTC. Residues: CASSLGSGRYEQYF. The complete variable domain, with remaining parts taken from reference TRBV5-1 and TRBJ2-7, reads KAGVTQTPRYLIKTRGQQVTLSCSPISGHRSVSWYQQTPGQGLQFLFEYFSETQRNKGNFPGRFSGRQFSNSRSEMNVSTLELGDSALYLCASSLGSGRYEQYFGPGTRLTVT.

This clonotype was seen a few times. The V and J genes are TRBV7-2 and TRBJ2-2; D may be TRBD2 (6 bases). The CDR3 sequence is 14 residues long. Germline CDR1 and CDR2: SGHTA and FQGNSA. V was shortened by 6 bases and J by 4 bases, with 12 bases between the two germline ends. The CDR3 DNA follows: TGTGCCAGCAGTCGTCGGGAGAGCACCGGGGAGCTGTTTTTT. It specifies CASSRRESTGELFF.

The table lists this clonotype with many counts. The chain has TRBV7-9 and TRBJ2-3; D may be TRBD2 (5 bases). Germline CDR1 SEHNR, CDR2 FQNEAQ (reference sequence). The germline V and J ends were trimmed by 3 bases and 7 bases, with 17 bases remaining between them. The CDR3 extends over 15 amino acids. As DNA, the CDR3 is TGTGCCAGCAGCTTCAGACACGGGAAGTTGAATACGCAGTATTTT. It is translated as CASSFRHGKLNTQYF.